This T cell receptor (beta chain) is from a study of CD8+ T cells in alopecia areata. As regards this clone: Its cognate antigen is unknown.

This CDR3 has 11 amino acids. With 7 bases removed from V and 3 bases from J, the gap between germline ends came to 7 bases. Germline CDR1 reads LNHDA; CDR2 reads SQIVND (reference sequence). Study-wide findings and caveats: Tissue-resident alphabeta T cells belonging to normal skin likewise get sequenced within scalp specimens.

Sequencing used cDNA as its template, made by extracting RNA and reverse transcribing it. Clones were read by immunoSEQ multiplex PCR, and TCRdb kept only the in-frame ones, dropping some. Of 90,000 to 130,000 clones in the sample, under 60% were seen once. In alopecia areata patients, both lesional scalp punch biopsies and peripheral blood were collected. Isolation of CD4+ and CD8+ T cells from PBMCs was achieved by sorting. The sample was NKG2D-low CD8+ T cells sorted from blood. This TCR was sampled from a human donor with alopecia areata. The chain joins TRBV19 to TRBJ2-7; perhaps TRBD2 as D (6 bases). The CDR3 reads CASTGGYEQYF. In nucleotides, the CDR3 is TGTGCCAGTACCGGGGGCTACGAGCAGTACTTC.